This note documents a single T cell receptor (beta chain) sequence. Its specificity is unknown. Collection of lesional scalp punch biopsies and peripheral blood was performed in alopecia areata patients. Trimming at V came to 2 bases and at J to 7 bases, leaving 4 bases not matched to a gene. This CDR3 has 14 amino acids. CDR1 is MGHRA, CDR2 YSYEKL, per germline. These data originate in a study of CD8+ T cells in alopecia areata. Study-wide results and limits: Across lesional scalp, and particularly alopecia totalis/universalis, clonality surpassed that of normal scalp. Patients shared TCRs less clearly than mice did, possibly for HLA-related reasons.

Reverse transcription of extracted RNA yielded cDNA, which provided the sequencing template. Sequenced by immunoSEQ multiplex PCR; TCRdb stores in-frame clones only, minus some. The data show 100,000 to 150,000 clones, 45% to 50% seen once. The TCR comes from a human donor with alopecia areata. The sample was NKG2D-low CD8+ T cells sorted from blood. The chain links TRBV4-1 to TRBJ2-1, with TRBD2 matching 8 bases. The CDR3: CASSQLAGGNEQFF. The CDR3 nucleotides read TGCGCCAGCAGCCAACTGGCGGGGGGTAATGAGCAGTTCTTC.